This T cell receptor (beta chain) was sequenced during a study of blood T cell repertoires in COVID-19. The CDR3 runs 13 residues. The V and J ends lost 5 bases and 5 bases respectively, with 12 bases between them. Germline values: CDR1 LNHDA, CDR2 SQIVND (reference sequence). Method: immunoSEQ multiplex PCR; TCRdb's copy keeps in-frame clones and lacks some. The sample lists around 99,000 clones; around 90% were seen once. This clone has just a few counts. Sequencing was performed on peripheral blood. This rearrangement joins TRBV19 to TRBJ1-1; D unresolved. This receptor was taken from a woman aged 25 to 39 with acute or convalescent COVID-19. CDR3 sequence reads: CASSQAPTTEAFF. The DNA of the CDR3 is TGTGCCAGTAGTCAGGCCCCCACGACTGAAGCTTTCTTT.